Listed below are T cell receptor beta chains from one sample, sequenced in a study of blood T cell repertoires in COVID-19. Only in-frame clones appear in the TCRdb table, and some are missing; sequencing was by immunoSEQ multiplex PCR. The sample holds 200,000 to 250,000 clones, 80% to 85% seen once. What was sequenced was peripheral blood. The receptors originated from a man aged 25-45 years with active or convalescent COVID-19. Both conserved end residues are part of each CDR3. Fields, in order: D gene, clone size, V gene, J gene, CDR3 protein, CDR3 DNA. D genes are given only for firm matches. Clone size is not always given. Where it is, it says once, few, many or a class for expanded clones.

>-|-|TRBV5-4|TRBJ2-4
CASSLDPGAKNIQYF
TGTGCCAGCAGCTTGGACCCGGGAGCCAAAAACATTCAGTACTTC
>TRBD1|-|TRBV5-1|TRBJ1-1
CASRPGQTNTEAFF
TGCGCCAGCAGGCCGGGACAGACTAACACTGAAGCTTTCTTT
>-|-|TRBV6-2/TRBV6-3|TRBJ2-2
CASSNERVRRELFF
TGTGCCAGCAGTAACGAGCGGGTGCGGAGGGAGCTGTTTTTT
>-|-|TRBV9|TRBJ2-5
CASSPWGGLQETQYF
TGTGCCAGCAGCCCATGGGGGGGGCTCCAAGAGACCCAGTACTTC
>TRBD1|-|TRBV9|TRBJ2-2
CASSVEGRGLGTGELFF
TGTGCCAGCAGCGTAGAAGGCAGGGGGCTTGGCACCGGGGAGCTGTTTTTT
>-|-|TRBV1|TRBJ1-1
CTSNSSEAFF
TGCACCAGCAATTCGTCTGAAGCTTTCTTT
>-|-|TRBV29-1|TRBJ1-2
CSVAVRGYGYTF
TGCAGCGTTGCTGTCAGGGGATATGGCTACACCTTC
>TRBD1|-|TRBV7-9|TRBJ1-3
CASSLHPTGDGNTIYF
TGTGCCAGCAGCCTGCACCCGACAGGGGACGGAAACACCATATATTTT
>TRBD2|few|TRBV29-1|TRBJ2-1
CSVDTSGYYNEQFF
TGCAGCGTTGATACTAGCGGCTACTACAATGAGCAGTTCTTC
>TRBD1|-|TRBV27|TRBJ2-2
CASSSDRGPSLGELFF
TGTGCCAGCAGTTCGGACAGGGGGCCATCACTGGGGGAGCTGTTTTTT
>TRBD2|-|TRBV6-2/TRBV6-3|TRBJ2-3
CASSYTLAAQYF
TGTGCCAGCAGTTACACACTAGCGGCGCAGTATTTT
>TRBD1|-|TRBV7-8|TRBJ2-7
CASSILTGTGVYEQYF
TGTGCCAGCAGCATTTTAACCGGGACAGGGGTCTACGAGCAGTACTTC
>TRBD1|-|TRBV4-1|TRBJ2-3
CASSQDWGQGVSDTQYF
TGCGCCAGCAGCCAAGATTGGGGACAGGGGGTTTCAGATACGCAGTATTTT
>-|-|TRBV28|TRBJ1-6
CASSFLMGTLSNSPLHF
TGTGCCAGCAGTTTCCTAATGGGGACTCTAAGTAATTCACCCCTCCACTTT
>TRBD2|-|TRBV10-3|TRBJ2-5
CAISEGASGGKGETQYF
TGTGCCATCAGTGAGGGGGCTAGCGGGGGAAAGGGGGAGACCCAGTACTTC
>-|once|TRBV1|TRBJ2-7
CTSSQVWPPSGQGTYEQYF
TGCACCAGCAGCCAAGTATGGCCCCCCTCGGGACAGGGTACCTACGAGCAGTACTTC
>-|-|TRBV6-5|TRBJ2-1
CASIPGEGVNEQFF
TGTGCCAGCATCCCAGGGGAGGGGGTCAATGAGCAGTTCTTC
>TRBD2|-|TRBV11-2|TRBJ2-5
CASREAGGQETQYF
TGTGCCAGCAGGGAAGCGGGAGGGCAAGAGACCCAGTACTTC
>-|-|TRBV2|TRBJ1-1
CASSETMNTEAFF
TGTGCCAGCAGTGAAACAATGAACACTGAAGCTTTCTTT
>TRBD1|-|TRBV7-9|TRBJ1-2
CASSWQGQGADGYTF
TGTGCCAGCAGCTGGCAGGGACAGGGTGCAGATGGCTACACCTTC
>-|-|TRBV15|TRBJ1-4
CATSRGGQGINEKLFF
TGTGCCACCAGCAGAGGTGGGCAGGGGATTAATGAAAAACTGTTTTTT
>TRBD2|-|TRBV7-2|TRBJ2-3
CASSLAQLAGGSTDTQYF
TGTGCCAGCAGCTTAGCGCAACTAGCGGGGGGTAGCACAGATACGCAGTATTTT
>TRBD1|-|TRBV19|TRBJ2-6
CASAGGAGANVLTF
TGTGCCAGTGCAGGGGGCGCGGGGGCCAACGTCCTGACTTTC
>TRBD2|-|TRBV29-1|TRBJ2-3
CSPTERGTDTQYF
TGCAGCCCGACGGAGCGGGGAACAGATACGCAGTATTTT
>-|-|TRBV5-4|TRBJ2-3
CASSLEQSTDTQYF
TGTGCCAGCAGCTTGGAACAGAGCACAGATACGCAGTATTTT